The 21 T cell receptor beta chains reported below all come from one sample, sequenced in a study of cytomegalovirus exposure and HLA in healthy donors. In the PCR, 60 Vbeta and 13 Jbeta primers were used. Generated by immunoSEQ multiplex PCR, the TCRdb table keeps only in-frame clones and is missing some. The sample includes 100,000 to 150,000 clones, around 82% of them seen just once. The specimen was PBMCs. These receptors were collected from a boy aged 5-17 years in good health and CMV-seronegative.

The chain recombines TRBV30 with TRBJ2-4, with TRBD2 as a possible D gene (7 bases). Germline assignment: CDR1 GTSNPN and CDR2 SVGIG (reference sequence). This CDR3 spans 13 amino acids. The V and J ends lost 4 bases and 16 bases respectively, with 23 bases between them. Here the CDR3 reads CAWKQLGGAVEYF. CDR3 nucleotide sequence: TGTGCCTGGAAACAGCTTGGGGGGGCGGTGGAATACTTC.

The V call is TRBV6-1, the J call TRBJ2-3; TRBD1 matches 8 bases. Germline CDR1 and CDR2: MNHNS and SASEGT. The V gene end was trimmed by 4 bases and the J gene end by 2 bases; junction bases not matched to a gene: 5. The CDR3 spans 15 residues. The CDR3 reads CASSATGDNTDTQYF. CDR3 nucleotide sequence: TGTGCCAGCAGTGCGACAGGGGATAACACAGATACGCAGTATTTT.

V is TRBV15 and J is TRBJ2-5, with a possible D match to TRBD1 (6 bases). Germline V gene lookup returns CDR1 LNHNV and CDR2 YYDKDF (reference sequence). Trimming left V 1 base short and J 5 bases short, with 14 bases between. This CDR3 contains 15 residues. CDR3 nucleotides: TGTGCCACCAGCAGAGCCCCAGGGGCGGAGGAGACCCAGTACTTC. This encodes CATSRAPGAEETQYF. Full variable domain (remainder filled in from reference TRBV15 and TRBJ2-5): DAMVIQNPRYQVTQFGKPVTLSCSQTLNHNVMYWYQQKSSQAPKLLFHYYDKDFNNEADTPDNFQSRRPNTSFCFLDIRSPGLGDTAMYLCATSRAPGAEETQYFGPGTRLLVL.

This chain uses TRBV7-3 with TRBJ2-5; TRBD2 might be the D (6 bases). The CDR3 has 15 amino acids. Germline V gene data show CDR1 as SGHTA and CDR2 as FQGTGA. V lost 4 bases and J 1 base, leaving 13 bases between the germline ends. This chain's CDR3 is CASSYPRSGQETQYF. CDR3 DNA: TGTGCCAGCAGCTATCCTCGTAGCGGCCAAGAGACCCAGTACTTC. Variable domain in full (rest from reference TRBV7-3 and TRBJ2-5): GAGVSQTPSNKVTEKGKYVELRCDPISGHTALYWYRQSLGQGPEFLIYFQGTGAADDSGLPNDRFFAVRPEGSVSTLKIQRTERGDSAVYLCASSYPRSGQETQYFGPGTRLLVL.

V and J are TRBV5-3 and TRBJ1-1; 7 nucleotides agree with TRBD1. TRBV5-3 is placed among ORFs of uncertain function. The CDR3 runs to 15 residues. With V trimmed by 1 base and J by 5 bases, 8 bases remained unmatched. CDR3: CARSLSQGRGTEAFF. CDR3 nucleotide sequence: TGTGCCAGAAGCTTGTCCCAGGGCAGGGGGACTGAAGCTTTCTTT.

The CDR3 protein is CASSPRLSVTQETQYF. The CDR3 DNA follows: TGTGCCAGCAGCCCCCGGCTTAGCGTGACACAAGAGACCCAGTACTTC. The chain carries TRBV7-9 and TRBJ2-5; weak D call: TRBD2 (5 bases). This CDR3 is 16 amino acids long. V lost 5 bases, J lost 2 bases, and 18 bases lay in between. In germline, CDR1 is SEHNR, CDR2 FQNEAQ (reference sequence). Based on the CDR3 plus reference TRBV7-9 and TRBJ2-5, the full variable domain is DTGVSQNPRHKITKRGQNVTFRCDPISEHNRLYWYRQTLGQGPEFLTYFQNEAQLEKSRLLSDRFSAERPKGSFSTLEIQRTEQGDSAMYLCASSPRLSVTQETQYFGPGTRLLVL.

The chain employs TRBV15 and TRBJ2-7; 8 bases align to TRBD1. The CDR3 totals 14 residues. Germline lookup yields CDR1 LNHNV and CDR2 YYDKDF (reference sequence). V shed 4 bases and J 3 bases; nucleotides not matched to a gene: 5. This chain's CDR3 is CATSNRQGNYEQYF. DNA for the CDR3: TGTGCCACCAGCAACCGACAGGGGAACTACGAGCAGTACTTC. Looking up the rest from reference TRBV15 and TRBJ2-7 gives the full variable domain: DAMVIQNPRYQVTQFGKPVTLSCSQTLNHNVMYWYQQKSSQAPKLLFHYYDKDFNNEADTPDNFQSRRPNTSFCFLDIRSPGLGDTAMYLCATSNRQGNYEQYFGPGTRLTVT.

This rearrangement joins TRBV11-2 to TRBJ2-3; no definite D call. The CDR3 totals 12 residues. Germline V lookup: CDR1 SGHAT, CDR2 FQNNGV. V was pared by 4 bases and J by 0 bases, with 2 bases between. CDR3 residues: CASSSSTDTQYF. The CDR3 coding sequence is TGTGCCAGCAGCTCTAGCACAGATACGCAGTATTTT.

This chain joins TRBV9 and TRBJ2-7, with 7 bases that match TRBD1. Germline-derived CDR1 and CDR2 are SGDLS and YYNGEE. Trimming removed 0 bases from V and 0 bases from J; junction bases left unmatched: 3. CDR3 length: 15 residues. CDR3 residues: CASSVGTGFSYEQYF. CDR3 nucleotide sequence: TGTGCCAGCAGCGTAGGGACAGGCTTCTCCTACGAGCAGTACTTC.

J is TRBJ2-7 and V is TRBV5-8; 10 bases are a match to TRBD1. The CDR3 sequence is 14 residues long. The V and J ends lost 4 bases and 4 bases, in that order; junction bases with no gene match: 5. Per the germline V gene, CDR1 is SGHTS and CDR2 is YDEGEE. The CDR3, as DNA: TGTGCCAGCAGCAGGGGGGACAGGGGATACGAGCAGTACTTC. Encoded protein: CASSRGDRGYEQYF.

This clone has more than one count but fewer than ten. V gene TRBV5-1 combines with J gene TRBJ1-6, with 8 bases that match TRBD1. V lost 0 bases and J lost 7; bases outside the gene matches: 0. The CDR3 is made up of 14 amino acids. Germline CDR1 is SGHRS and CDR2 is YFSETQ. CDR3 amino acids: CASSLGTGNSPLHF. CDR3 DNA: TGCGCCAGCAGCTTGGGGACAGGGAATTCACCCCTCCACTTT.

This chain connects TRBV6-6 to TRBJ2-5; TRBD2 matches at 12 bases. The length of the CDR3 is 16 residues. CDR1 is MNHNY and CDR2 is SVGAGI in the germline V gene (reference sequence). J gave up 5 bases and V 6 bases, and 10 bases lay outside the gene matches. The CDR3 here is CASSPQRLAGEETQYF. The CDR3 DNA follows: TGTGCCAGCAGCCCCCAGCGACTAGCGGGGGAGGAGACCCAGTACTTC.

The gene calls are TRBV6-5 and TRBJ1-4; tentative D call: TRBD1 (5 bases). The CDR3 spans 13 residues. Germline-derived CDR1 and CDR2 are MNHEY and SVGAGI. V dropped 5 bases and J dropped 8 bases, with 12 bases sitting between them. The CDR3 bases are TGTGCCAGCAGTAGGGGTCTTGGGGAAAAACTGTTTTTT. It translates to CASSRGLGEKLFF.

V gene TRBV5-4 combines with J gene TRBJ2-7; weak D call: TRBD1 (6 bases). CDR1 and CDR2 (germline): SGHNT, YYREEE (reference sequence). The CDR3 totals 14 residues. V was trimmed by 0 bases and J by 2 bases, leaving 9 bases between them. CDR3 amino acids: CASSLGDTPYEQYF. CDR3 coding DNA: TGTGCCAGCAGCTTGGGGGACACGCCCTACGAGCAGTACTTC.

This clone was found once. This chain uses TRBV30 with TRBJ1-1, with a weak D call TRBD1 (5 bases). CDR1 and CDR2 from the germline V gene are GTSNPN and SVGIG (reference sequence). The CDR3 totals 14 residues. V was shortened by 5 bases and J by 4 bases, with 17 bases between the two germline ends. The CDR3 sequence: CAWHFGGAVTEAFF. In DNA form, the CDR3 reads TGTGCCTGGCATTTCGGGGGTGCGGTCACTGAAGCTTTCTTT.

The chain recombines TRBV30 with TRBJ2-1; TRBD2 might be the D (6 bases). Per the germline V gene, CDR1 is GTSNPN and CDR2 is SVGIG (reference sequence). CDR3 length: 11 residues. V was shortened by 0 bases and J by 10 bases, with 7 bases between the two germline ends. In nucleotides, the CDR3 is TGTGCCTGGAGTGTTGGGGGGGAGCAGTTCTTC. It is translated as CAWSVGGEQFF.

The chain joins TRBV5-6 to TRBJ2-5; 8 nucleotides line up with TRBD1. Losses at the gene ends were 5 bases for V and 4 bases for J; bases not matched to a gene: 1. The CDR3 has 12 residues. Germline V gene data show CDR1 as SGHDT and CDR2 as YYEEEE. The CDR3 nucleotides read TGTGCCAGCAGTCAGGGGGCAGAGACCCAGTACTTC. Encoded protein: CASSQGAETQYF.

V usage is TRBV30 and J usage is TRBJ1-6; 8 nucleotides align to TRBD1. The V segment lost 1 base and the J segment 10 bases; nucleotides outside the gene matches: 9. CDR1 is GTSNPN and CDR2 is SVGIG in the germline V gene (reference sequence). The CDR3 sequence is 15 residues long. The CDR3 DNA sequence: TGTGCCTGGAGTGCGCAGGGGGCGGCGGGATCACCCCTCCACTTT. Protein: CAWSAQGAAGSPLHF.

This chain links TRBV9 with TRBJ2-3; 8 nucleotides match TRBD2. The CDR3 spans 15 residues. Per germline, CDR1 SGDLS and CDR2 YYNGEE. V lost 3 bases and J lost 2; bases outside the gene matches: 5. The CDR3 DNA reads TGTGCCAGCAGCGGACGACTAGCGAACACAGATACGCAGTATTTT. It encodes CASSGRLANTDTQYF.

The rearrangement uses TRBV5-6 and TRBJ2-3; D ambiguous. Germline V lookup: CDR1 SGHDT, CDR2 YYEEEE. Trimming took 4 bases from V and 0 from J, leaving 21 bases between them. The CDR3 sequence is 18 residues long. In nucleotides, the CDR3 is TGTGCCAGCAGCCTACGAGGTTGGCGGAGCCCTAGCACAGATACGCAGTATTTT. Translation: CASSLRGWRSPSTDTQYF. Filled out from reference TRBV5-6 and TRBJ2-3, the complete variable domain reads DAGVTQSPTHLIKTRGQQVTLRCSPKSGHDTVSWYQQALGQGPQFIFQYYEEEERQRGNFPDRFSGHQFPNYSSELNVNALLLGDSALYLCASSLRGWRSPSTDTQYFGPGTRLTVL.

The J gene is TRBJ1-1, the V gene TRBV27, with D unresolved. Trimming left V 8 bases short and J 0 bases short, with 7 bases between. CDR1 is MNHEY, CDR2 SMNVEV, per germline (reference sequence). The CDR3 runs to 12 residues. The chain's CDR3 is CASGLVNTEAFF. The CDR3 DNA follows: TGTGCCAGCGGCCTGGTGAACACTGAAGCTTTCTTT.